Reported below is one TCR beta chain. These data are taken from a study of cytomegalovirus exposure and HLA in healthy donors. Germline V gene lookup returns CDR1 LNHDA and CDR2 SQIVND (reference sequence). J lost 6 bases, V lost 3 bases, and 1 base had no gene match. The CDR3 totals 13 residues. PCR involved 60 Vbeta and 13 Jbeta primers. Assay: immunoSEQ multiplex PCR; the TCRdb copy retains only in-frame clones and omits some. The table shows some 160,000 clones, with under 85% occurring only once. The chain uses TRBV19 and TRBJ1-1; 10 bases fit TRBD1. The sequenced sample consisted of PBMCs. The TCR was taken from a woman aged 25 to 39 in good health and CMV-seronegative. CDR3 residues: CASSIGQGAEAFF. CDR3 sequence (DNA): TGTGCCAGTAGTATTGGACAGGGGGCTGAAGCTTTCTTT.